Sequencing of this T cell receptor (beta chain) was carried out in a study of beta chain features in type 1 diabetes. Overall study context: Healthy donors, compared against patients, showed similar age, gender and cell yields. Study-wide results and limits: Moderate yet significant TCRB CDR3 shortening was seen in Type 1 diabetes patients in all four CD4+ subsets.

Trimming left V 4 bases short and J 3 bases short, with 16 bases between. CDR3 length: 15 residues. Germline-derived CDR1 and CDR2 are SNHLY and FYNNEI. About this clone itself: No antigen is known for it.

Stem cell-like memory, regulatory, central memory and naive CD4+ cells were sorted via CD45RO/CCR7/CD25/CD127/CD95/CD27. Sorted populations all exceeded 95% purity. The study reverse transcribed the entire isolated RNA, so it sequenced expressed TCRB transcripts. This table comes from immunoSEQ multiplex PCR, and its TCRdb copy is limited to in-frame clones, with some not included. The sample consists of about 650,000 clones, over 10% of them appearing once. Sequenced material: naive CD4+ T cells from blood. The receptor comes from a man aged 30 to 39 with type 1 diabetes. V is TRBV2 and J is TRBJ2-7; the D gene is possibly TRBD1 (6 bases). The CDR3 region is CASSVELGRGYEQYF. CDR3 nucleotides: TGTGCCAGCAGTGTGGAGTTAGGCAGGGGCTACGAGCAGTACTTC.